The clone carrying this TCR beta chain was found a few times. The antigen is unknown. Some clones are missing from TCRdb's copy, which holds only in-frame ones; the method was immunoSEQ multiplex PCR. The data contain under 45,000 clones, roughly 70% of them singletons. Trimming left V 1 base short and J 2 bases short, with 8 bases between. The CDR3 extends over 14 amino acids. CDR1 is LGHNA and CDR2 is YNFKEQ in the germline V gene. The data were obtained in a study of vaccination effects on CD4 cells after COVID-19. Study results and caveats: Marked clonal contraction was seen in infection- and vaccine-induced clones late after vaccination.

Pools of viral peptides were used by the ViraFEST assay to expand antigen-specific CD4+ T cells ahead of sequencing. Culturing for about 9 days preceded CD4+ T cell isolation. None of the vaccinated had previously contracted SARS-CoV-2, and their nucleocapsid antibodies tested negative. Researchers reported culturing over 1.5 million PBMC in each well, adding 8 to 10 IU/ml IL-2 and about 9.5 ug/ml peptides. The V call is TRBV4-2, the J call TRBJ2-5; D possibly uses TRBD1 or TRBD2 (5 bases each). This receptor was taken from a human donor who received a COVID-19 vaccine. This sample comprised CD4+ T cells from PBMCs cultured with HCoV-OC43 spike peptides, obtained before COVID-19 vaccination. Subset specified: HCoV-OC43 spike overlapping peptide pool stimulation. CDR3 residues: CASSQGGGQETQYF. The CDR3 bases are TGTGCCAGCAGCCAAGGTGGGGGACAAGAGACCCAGTACTTC.